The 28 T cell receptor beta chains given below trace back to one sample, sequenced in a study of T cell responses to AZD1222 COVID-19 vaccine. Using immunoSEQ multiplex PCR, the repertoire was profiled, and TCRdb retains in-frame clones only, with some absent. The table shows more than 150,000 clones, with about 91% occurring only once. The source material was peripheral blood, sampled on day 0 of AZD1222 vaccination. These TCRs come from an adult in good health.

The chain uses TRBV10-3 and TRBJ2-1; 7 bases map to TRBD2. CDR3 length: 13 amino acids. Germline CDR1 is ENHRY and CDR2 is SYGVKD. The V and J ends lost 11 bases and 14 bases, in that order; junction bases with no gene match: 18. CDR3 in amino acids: CAPPLGGSPVEFF. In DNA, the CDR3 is TGTGCCCCCCCATTAGGCGGGAGTCCCGTCGAGTTCTTC.

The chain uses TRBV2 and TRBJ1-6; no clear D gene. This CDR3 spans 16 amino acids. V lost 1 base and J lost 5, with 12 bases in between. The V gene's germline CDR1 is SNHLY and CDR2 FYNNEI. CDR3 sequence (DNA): TGTGCCAGCAGTGAAGAAAGTTCTCTGAATAATTCACCCCTCCACTTT. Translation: CASSEESSLNNSPLHF.

CDR3 DNA: TGTGCCAGCAGTTCCCCTCGTATTAGCGGGGCCTCCTACAATGAGCAGTTCTTC. Translating it yields CASSSPRISGASYNEQFF. The chain uses TRBV28 and TRBJ2-1; 8 positions match TRBD2. The CDR3 totals 18 residues. The germline CDR1 and CDR2 sequences are MDHEN and SYDVKM. With V trimmed by 4 bases and J by 0 bases, 11 bases remained unmatched.

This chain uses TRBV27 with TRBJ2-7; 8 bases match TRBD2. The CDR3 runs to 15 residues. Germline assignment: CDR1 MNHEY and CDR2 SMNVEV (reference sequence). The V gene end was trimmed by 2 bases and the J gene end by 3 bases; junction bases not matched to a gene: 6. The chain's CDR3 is CASSLRAGANYEQYF. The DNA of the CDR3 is TGTGCCAGCAGTTTAAGAGCGGGAGCCAACTACGAGCAGTACTTC.

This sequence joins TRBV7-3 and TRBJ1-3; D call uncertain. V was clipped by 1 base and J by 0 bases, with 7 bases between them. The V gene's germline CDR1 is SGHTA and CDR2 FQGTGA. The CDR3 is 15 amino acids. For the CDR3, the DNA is TGTGCCAGCAGCTTAAACACAGCCTCTGGAAACACCATATATTTT. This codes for CASSLNTASGNTIYF.

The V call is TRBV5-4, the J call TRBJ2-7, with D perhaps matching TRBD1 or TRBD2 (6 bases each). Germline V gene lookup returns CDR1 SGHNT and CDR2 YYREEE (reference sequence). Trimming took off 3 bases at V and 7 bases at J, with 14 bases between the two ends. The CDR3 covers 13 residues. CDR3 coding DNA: TGTGCCAGCAGCTCCGGGGGCTGGGGGGAGCAGTACTTC. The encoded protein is CASSSGGWGEQYF.

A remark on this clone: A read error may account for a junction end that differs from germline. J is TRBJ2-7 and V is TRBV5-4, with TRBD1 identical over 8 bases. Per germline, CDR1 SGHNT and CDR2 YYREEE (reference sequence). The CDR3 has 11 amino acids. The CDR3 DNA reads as TGTGCCAGCAGCCGATCGGGACAGGAGTCCTTC. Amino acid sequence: CASSRSGQESF.

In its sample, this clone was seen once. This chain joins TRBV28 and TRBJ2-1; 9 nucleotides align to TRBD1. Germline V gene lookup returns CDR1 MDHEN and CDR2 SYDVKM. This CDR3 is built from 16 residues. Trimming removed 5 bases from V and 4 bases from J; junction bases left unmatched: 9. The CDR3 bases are TGTGCCAGCAGTCGCCTACGGGACAGGGTATACAATGAGCAGTTCTTC. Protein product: CASSRLRDRVYNEQFF.

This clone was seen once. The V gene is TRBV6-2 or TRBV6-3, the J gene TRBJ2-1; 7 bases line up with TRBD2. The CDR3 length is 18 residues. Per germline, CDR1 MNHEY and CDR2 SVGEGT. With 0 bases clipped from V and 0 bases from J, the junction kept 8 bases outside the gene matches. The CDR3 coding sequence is TGTGCCAGCAGTTACTCGACGACTAGCACCAGCTCCTACAATGAGCAGTTCTTC. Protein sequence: CASSYSTTSTSSYNEQFF.

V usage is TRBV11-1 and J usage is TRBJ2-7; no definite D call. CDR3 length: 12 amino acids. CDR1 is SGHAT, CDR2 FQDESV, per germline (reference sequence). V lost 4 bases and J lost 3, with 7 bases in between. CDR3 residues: CASSSSYYEQYF. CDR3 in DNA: TGTGCCAGCAGCTCCTCCTACTACGAGCAGTACTTC.

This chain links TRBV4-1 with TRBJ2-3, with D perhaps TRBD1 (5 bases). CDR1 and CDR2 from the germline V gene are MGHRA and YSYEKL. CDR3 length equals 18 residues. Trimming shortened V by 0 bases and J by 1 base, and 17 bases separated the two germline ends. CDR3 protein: CASSQDRARQPGTDTQYF. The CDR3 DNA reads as TGCGCCAGCAGCCAAGATAGGGCTCGACAGCCAGGCACAGATACGCAGTATTTT.

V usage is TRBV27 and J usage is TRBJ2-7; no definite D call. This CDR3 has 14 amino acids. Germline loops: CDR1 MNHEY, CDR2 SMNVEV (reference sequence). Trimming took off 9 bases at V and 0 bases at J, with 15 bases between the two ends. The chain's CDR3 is CASSNNGPSYEQYF. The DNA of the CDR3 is TGTGCCAGTTCGAATAACGGCCCCTCCTACGAGCAGTACTTC.

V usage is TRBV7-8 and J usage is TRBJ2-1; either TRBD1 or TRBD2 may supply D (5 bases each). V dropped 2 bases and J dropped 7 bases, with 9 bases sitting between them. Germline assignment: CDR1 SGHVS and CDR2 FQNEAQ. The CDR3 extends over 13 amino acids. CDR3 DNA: TGTGCCAGCAGCTTATCCAGGGAGAATGAGCAGTTCTTC. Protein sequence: CASSLSRENEQFF.

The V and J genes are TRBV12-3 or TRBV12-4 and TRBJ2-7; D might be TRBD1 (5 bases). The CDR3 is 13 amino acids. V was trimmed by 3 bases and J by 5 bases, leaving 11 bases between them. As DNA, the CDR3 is TGTGCCAGCAGTTTTCAGGGATCTCACGAGCAGTACTTC. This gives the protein CASSFQGSHEQYF.

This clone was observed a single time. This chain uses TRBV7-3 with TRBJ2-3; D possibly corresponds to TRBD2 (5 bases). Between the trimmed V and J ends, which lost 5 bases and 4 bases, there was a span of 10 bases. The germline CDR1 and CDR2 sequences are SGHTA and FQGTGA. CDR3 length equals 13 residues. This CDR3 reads CASSPVGADTQYF. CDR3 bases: TGTGCCAGCAGCCCAGTCGGGGCAGATACGCAGTATTTT.

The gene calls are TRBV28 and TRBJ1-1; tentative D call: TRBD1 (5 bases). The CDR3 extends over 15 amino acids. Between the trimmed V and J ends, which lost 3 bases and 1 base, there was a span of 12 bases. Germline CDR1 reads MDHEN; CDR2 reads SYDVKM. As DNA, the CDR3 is TGTGCCAGCAGTTTGTCCTGGGGGGGGAACACTGAAGCTTTCTTT. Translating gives CASSLSWGGNTEAFF.

The DNA for the CDR3 is TGTGCCAGCAGTTTTGGAACGTCCCAGCAGTATTTT. Residues: CASSFGTSQQYF. The chain combines TRBV28 with TRBJ2-3; D unclear. The germline CDR1 and CDR2 sequences are MDHEN and SYDVKM. There are 12 residues in the CDR3. The V gene lost 3 bases and the J gene lost 11 bases, with 12 bases spanning the gap.

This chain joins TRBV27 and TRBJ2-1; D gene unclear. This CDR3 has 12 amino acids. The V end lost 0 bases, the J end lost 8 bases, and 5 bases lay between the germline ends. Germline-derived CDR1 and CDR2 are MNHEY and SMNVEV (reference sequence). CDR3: CASSLSNHEQFF. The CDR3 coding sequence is TGTGCCAGCAGTTTATCGAACCATGAGCAGTTCTTC.

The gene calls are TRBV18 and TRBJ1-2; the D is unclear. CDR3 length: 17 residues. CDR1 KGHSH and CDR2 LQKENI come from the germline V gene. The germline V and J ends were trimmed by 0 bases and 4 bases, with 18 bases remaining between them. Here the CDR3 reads CASSPPQGVVGSYGYTF. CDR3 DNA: TGTGCCAGCTCACCACCACAAGGAGTCGTGGGATCCTATGGCTACACCTTC.

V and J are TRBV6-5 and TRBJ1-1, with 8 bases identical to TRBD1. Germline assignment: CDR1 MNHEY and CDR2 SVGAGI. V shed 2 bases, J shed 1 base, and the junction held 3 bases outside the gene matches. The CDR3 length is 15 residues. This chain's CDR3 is CASSYTGGANTEAFF. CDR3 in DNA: TGTGCCAGCAGTTACACAGGGGGGGCGAACACTGAAGCTTTCTTT.

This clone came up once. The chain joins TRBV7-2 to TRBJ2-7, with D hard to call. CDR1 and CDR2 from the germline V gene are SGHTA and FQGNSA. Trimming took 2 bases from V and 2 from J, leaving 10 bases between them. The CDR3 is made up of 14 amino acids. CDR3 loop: CASSLTHLTYEQYF. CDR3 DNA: TGTGCCAGCAGCTTAACTCACCTTACCTACGAGCAGTACTTC. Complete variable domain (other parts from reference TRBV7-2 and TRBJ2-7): GAGVSQSPSNKVTEKGKDVELRCDPISGHTALYWYRQSLGQGLEFLIYFQGNSAPDKSGLPSDRFSAERTGGSVSTLTIQRTQQEDSAVYLCASSLTHLTYEQYFGPGTRLTVT.

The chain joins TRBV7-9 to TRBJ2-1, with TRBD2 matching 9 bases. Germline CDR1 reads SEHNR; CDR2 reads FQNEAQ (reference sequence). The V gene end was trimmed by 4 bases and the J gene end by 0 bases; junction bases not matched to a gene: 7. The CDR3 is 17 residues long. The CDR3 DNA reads TGTGCCAGCAGCTCTTGGGGTAGCGGGAGCTCCTACAATGAGCAGTTCTTC. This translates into CASSSWGSGSSYNEQFF.

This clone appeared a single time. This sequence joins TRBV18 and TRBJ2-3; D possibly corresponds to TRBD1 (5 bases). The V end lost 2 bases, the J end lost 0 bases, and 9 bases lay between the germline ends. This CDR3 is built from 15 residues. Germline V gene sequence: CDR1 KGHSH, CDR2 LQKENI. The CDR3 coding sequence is TGTGCCAGCTCACCAAAAGGGGCTAGCACAGATACGCAGTATTTT. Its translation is CASSPKGASTDTQYF.

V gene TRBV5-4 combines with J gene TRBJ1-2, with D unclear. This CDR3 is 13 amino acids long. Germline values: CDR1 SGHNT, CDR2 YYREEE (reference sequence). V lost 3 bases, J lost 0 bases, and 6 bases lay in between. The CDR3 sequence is CASSSLANYGYTF. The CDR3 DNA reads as TGTGCCAGCAGCTCTCTAGCTAACTATGGCTACACCTTC.

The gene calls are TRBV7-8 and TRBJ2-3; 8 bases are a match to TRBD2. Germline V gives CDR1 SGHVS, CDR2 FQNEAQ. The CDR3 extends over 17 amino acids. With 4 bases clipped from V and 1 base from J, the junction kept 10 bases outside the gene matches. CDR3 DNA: TGTGCCAGCAGCTCCCCGGGAGGGCGACTGGGCACAGATACGCAGTATTTT. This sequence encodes CASSSPGGRLGTDTQYF.

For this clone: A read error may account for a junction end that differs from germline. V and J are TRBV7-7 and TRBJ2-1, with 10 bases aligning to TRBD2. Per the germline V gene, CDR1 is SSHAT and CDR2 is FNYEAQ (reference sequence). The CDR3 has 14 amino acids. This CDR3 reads CASSTGTSVNEQFF. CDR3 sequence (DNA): TGTGCTAGCAGTACCGGGACTAGCGTGAATGAGCAGTTCTTC. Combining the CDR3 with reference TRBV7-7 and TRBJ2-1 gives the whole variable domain GAGVSQSPRYKVTKRGQDVTLRCDPISSHATLYWYQQALGQGPEFLTYFNYEAQPDKSGLPSDRFSAERPEGSISTLTIQRTEQRDSAMYRCASSTGTSVNEQFFGPGTRLTVL.

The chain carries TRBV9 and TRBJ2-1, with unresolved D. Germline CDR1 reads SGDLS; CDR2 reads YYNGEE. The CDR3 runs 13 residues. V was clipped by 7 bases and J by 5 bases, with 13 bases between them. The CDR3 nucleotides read TGTGCCAGCCATGCTCTGCTACACAATGAGCAGTTCTTC. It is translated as CASHALLHNEQFF.

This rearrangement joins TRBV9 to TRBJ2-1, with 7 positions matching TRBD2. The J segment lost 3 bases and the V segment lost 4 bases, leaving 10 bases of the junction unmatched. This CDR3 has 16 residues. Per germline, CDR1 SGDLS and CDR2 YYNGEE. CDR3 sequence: CASSIRSGVGYNEQFF. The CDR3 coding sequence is TGTGCCAGCAGCATCCGCAGCGGGGTAGGCTACAATGAGCAGTTCTTC.